This is a list of T cell receptor beta chains from one sample in a study of T cells in Graves' hyperthyroidism and ophthalmopathy. TCRdb redid the calling of the multiplex PCR reads with MiXCR, one entry per CDR3 protein. Found here are more than 35,000 distinct CDR3 sequences, 45% to 50% of them singletons; the top ten hold under 35%. The sample consisted of peripheral blood or thyroid tissue (not recorded which). The receptors come from a woman aged 45 to 65 with Graves' hyperthyroidism. Both conserved end residues are part of each CDR3. The order of the fields is V gene, D gene, J gene, clone size, CDR3 DNA, CDR3 protein. D genes are given only for firm matches. Size values are once, few and many counts, or a class for expanded clones, and some rows have none.

V gene: TRBV20-1
D gene: .
J gene: TRBJ2-5
clone size: many
CDR3 DNA: TGCAGTGCTAGAGACCCCCGGGACATCCAAGAGACCCAGTACTTC
CDR3 protein: CSARDPRDIQETQYF

V gene: TRBV9
D gene: .
J gene: TRBJ1-6
clone size: many
CDR3 DNA: TGTGCCAGCAGCGTCGACAGCCAAAATTCACCCCTCCACTTT
CDR3 protein: CASSVDSQNSPLHF

V gene: TRBV29-1
D gene: .
J gene: TRBJ1-2
clone size: .
CDR3 DNA: TGCAGCGTTTTGGGGGGCGCCGGCTACACCTTC
CDR3 protein: CSVLGGAGYTF

V gene: TRBV20-1
D gene: TRBD2
J gene: TRBJ2-7
clone size: few
CDR3 DNA: TGCAGTGCTAGCCCTCTAGCGGGAGGCGAGCAGTACTTC
CDR3 protein: CSASPLAGGEQYF

V gene: TRBV10-3
D gene: TRBD2
J gene: TRBJ2-7
clone size: many
CDR3 DNA: TGTGCCATCAGTGAGCCGCTAGCGGGAGTGGGCGAGCAGTACTTC
CDR3 protein: CAISEPLAGVGEQYF

V gene: TRBV29-1
D gene: .
J gene: TRBJ2-7
clone size: many
CDR3 DNA: TGCAGCGTGGAGAGGGACCGCGCGGTTGGGCAGTACTTC
CDR3 protein: CSVERDRAVGQYF

V gene: TRBV20-1
D gene: TRBD1
J gene: TRBJ2-7
clone size: .
CDR3 DNA: TGCGGCGGGACAGGTAGTTCGGGGGAGCAGTACTTC
CDR3 protein: CGGTGSSGEQYF

V gene: TRBV5-1
D gene: .
J gene: TRBJ1-2
clone size: many
CDR3 DNA: TGCGCCAGCAGCTCGGACATTCCGGATGGCTACACCTTC
CDR3 protein: CASSSDIPDGYTF

V gene: TRBV10-3
D gene: .
J gene: TRBJ1-4
clone size: many
CDR3 DNA: TGTGCCTCCCGGGACACTGAAAAACTGTTTTTT
CDR3 protein: CASRDTEKLFF

V gene: TRBV11-1
D gene: TRBD1
J gene: TRBJ1-1
clone size: many
CDR3 DNA: TGTGCCAGCAGGATGACAGGGAAACACACTGAAGCTTTCTTT
CDR3 protein: CASRMTGKHTEAFF

V gene: TRBV2
D gene: TRBD1
J gene: TRBJ1-6
clone size: once
CDR3 DNA: TGTGCCAGCAGTGATCGACAGGGGTTAGGATCACCCCTCCACTTT
CDR3 protein: CASSDRQGLGSPLHF

V gene: TRBV2
D gene: .
J gene: TRBJ2-5
clone size: many
CDR3 DNA: TGTGCCAGTTTACAGACACTAGAGACCCAGTACTTC
CDR3 protein: CASLQTLETQYF

V gene: TRBV5-1
D gene: TRBD1
J gene: TRBJ2-7
clone size: .
CDR3 DNA: TGCGCCAGCAGGGAGCCGGGACAGCACTACGAGCAGTACTTC
CDR3 protein: CASREPGQHYEQYF

V gene: TRBV2
D gene: TRBD1
J gene: TRBJ1-5
clone size: many
CDR3 DNA: TGTGCCAGCACCTTGGACAGGGCGGAGCCCCAGCATTTT
CDR3 protein: CASTLDRAEPQHF

V gene: TRBV20-1
D gene: TRBD2
J gene: TRBJ2-3
clone size: .
CDR3 DNA: TGCAGTGCTAGTGGACTAGCGGCAGATACGCAGTATTTT
CDR3 protein: CSASGLAADTQYF

V gene: TRBV10-3
D gene: TRBD1
J gene: TRBJ1-2
clone size: .
CDR3 DNA: TGTGCCACCGGACAGGGGGCCGACTATGGCTACACCTTC
CDR3 protein: CATGQGADYGYTF

V gene: TRBV12-1
D gene: .
J gene: TRBJ2-5
clone size: many
CDR3 DNA: TGTGCCAGCAGCCCCGAAGAGACCCAGTACTTC
CDR3 protein: CASSPEETQYF

V gene: TRBV4-1
D gene: TRBD2
J gene: TRBJ2-7
clone size: many
CDR3 DNA: TGCGCCAGCAGCCAAGAATCCGGGACTAGCCGGAGGGAGCAGTACTTC
CDR3 protein: CASSQESGTSRREQYF